The 25 T cell receptor beta chains presented below share a single source sample, sequenced in a study of identical twins. MiXCR, run by TCRdb on the 5' RACE reads, gives a single entry per CDR3 protein. The sample holds approximately 220,000 distinct CDR3 sequences; over 8% are singletons and the top ten take 4% to 6%. Material: memory (CD45RO+) T cells sorted from blood. These receptors all come from a woman between 18 and 29 years old in good health.

As for this clonotype: It may be a read error: a sequence one base away is much more abundant. V and J are TRBV10-3 and TRBJ1-5; no clear D. Germline lookup yields CDR1 ENHRY and CDR2 SYGVKD. V shed 5 bases and J shed 3 bases, with 11 bases lying between them. The CDR3 spans 14 residues. CDR3: CAISSGSLNQPQHF. The CDR3 nucleotides are TGTGCCATCAGTAGCGGGAGTCTCAATCAGCCCCAGCATTTT.

This sequence joins TRBV9 and TRBJ2-3; D remains unclear. The CDR3 has 16 residues. Trimming pared 0 bases from V and 1 base from J, leaving 12 bases between. Germline lookup yields CDR1 SGDLS and CDR2 YYNGEE. CDR3 protein: CASSVANGAGTDTQYF. The CDR3 bases are TGTGCCAGCAGCGTAGCTAACGGAGCCGGCACAGATACGCAGTATTTT.

The V gene is TRBV5-1, the J gene TRBJ2-1, with D perhaps matching TRBD2 (6 bases). The germline V and J ends were trimmed by 5 bases and 3 bases, with 18 bases remaining between them. Per germline, CDR1 SGHRS and CDR2 YFSETQ. The CDR3 is 16 residues long. The CDR3 reads CASSLGTRAFYNEQFF. The CDR3 region has the DNA TGCGCCAGCAGTCTCGGGACTCGTGCCTTCTACAATGAGCAGTTCTTC.

This clonotype was counted between two and nine times. This sequence joins TRBV4-3 and TRBJ2-3, with 8 bases matching TRBD2. With 2 bases clipped from V and 4 bases from J, the junction kept 8 bases outside the gene matches. Germline V lookup: CDR1 LGHNA, CDR2 YSLEER. This CDR3 is 16 amino acids long. The DNA for the CDR3 is TGCGCCAGCAGCCAAAGCCGAGCGGGAGTCCCAGATACGCAGTATTTT. Protein: CASSQSRAGVPDTQYF.

This clonotype occurred a few times. V usage is TRBV20-1 and J usage is TRBJ2-7; D unclear. V was clipped by 7 bases and J by 1 base, with 11 bases between them. CDR1 DFQATT and CDR2 SNEGSKA come from the germline V gene (reference sequence). CDR3 length: 12 residues. The CDR3 bases are TGCAGTGTAGTCAGGAATTCCTACGAGCAGTACTTC. This translates into CSVVRNSYEQYF.

This clonotype was observed a few times. CDR3 DNA sequence: TGTGCCAGCAGCCAAGATTTACGAGGCCGAGAATATGGCTACACCTTC. Residues: CASSQDLRGREYGYTF. V gene TRBV4-2 combines with J gene TRBJ1-2; D unresolved. This CDR3 is built from 16 residues. The V end lost 0 bases, the J end lost 5 bases, and 16 bases lay between the germline ends. In germline, CDR1 is LGHNA, CDR2 YNFKEQ.

This clonotype was found many times. The genes are TRBV18 and TRBJ2-7, with TRBD1 matching 8 bases. Per the germline V gene, CDR1 is KGHSH and CDR2 is LQKENI. Germline trimming cut 0 bases from V and 7 bases from J; bases unmatched to any gene: 5. CDR3 length equals 14 residues. The CDR3 sequence is CASSPPGQAFEQYF. The CDR3 nucleotides read TGTGCCAGCTCACCACCGGGACAGGCCTTTGAGCAGTACTTC.

This clonotype was picked up a small number of times. V and J are TRBV3-1 and TRBJ2-1, with D possibly TRBD2 on 6 matching bases. V shed 0 bases and J shed 12 bases, with 12 bases lying between them. Germline V CDR1 and CDR2: LGHDT, YNNKEL (reference sequence). CDR3 length equals 13 residues. CDR3 protein: CASSQDRERRQFF. CDR3 nucleotide sequence: TGTGCCAGCAGCCAAGATCGGGAGAGGCGGCAGTTCTTC.

This clonotype was counted a few times. V and J are TRBV6-5 and TRBJ2-2, with D hard to call. CDR1 and CDR2 (germline): MNHEY, SVGAGI. The CDR3 covers 12 residues. The CDR3 DNA sequence: TGTGCGGTAAAGGCGAACACCGGGGAGCTGTTTTTT. Its translation is CAVKANTGELFF.

This clonotype was recorded at least ten times. The chain uses TRBV12-3 or TRBV12-4 and TRBJ2-7, with 10 bases fitting TRBD2. The CDR3 is 14 amino acids. The V and J ends lost 5 bases and 3 bases, in that order; junction bases with no gene match: 4. The CDR3 spells CASSGSSGGYEQYF. The CDR3 coding sequence is TGTGCCAGCAGTGGGTCTAGCGGGGGCTACGAGCAGTACTTC.

This clonotype turned up a few times. The chain recombines TRBV5-1 with TRBJ2-1; D is perhaps TRBD1 (6 bases). The ends were cut back, 4 bases at V and 6 bases at J, with 14 bases in the middle. The CDR3 loop spans 14 amino acids. Germline V gene sequence: CDR1 SGHRS, CDR2 YFSETQ. CDR3 nucleotide sequence: TGCGCCAGCAGCGCCGCAGGGGACCGCAATGAGCAGTTCTTC. It is translated as CASSAAGDRNEQFF. Supplemented by reference TRBV5-1 and TRBJ2-1, the full variable domain reads KAGVTQTPRYLIKTRGQQVTLSCSPISGHRSVSWYQQTPGQGLQFLFEYFSETQRNKGNFPGRFSGRQFSNSRSEMNVSTLELGDSALYLCASSAAGDRNEQFFGPGTRLTVL.

This clonotype was detected a few times. For the CDR3, the DNA is TGTGCTAGTGGCCCTTCTCTAGCGGGGGCCTACGAGCAGTACTTC. Its translation is CASGPSLAGAYEQYF. The rearrangement uses TRBV12-5 and TRBJ2-7; 10 bases are shared with TRBD2. CDR1 LGHNT and CDR2 FRNRAP come from the germline V gene. The CDR3 is made up of 15 amino acids. V shed 6 bases, J shed 2 bases, and the junction held 7 bases outside the gene matches.

This clonotype was found many times. The chain recombines TRBV12-3 or TRBV12-4 with TRBJ2-7; 8 bases fit TRBD1. V trimming: 5 bases; J trimming: 6 bases; junction bases outside the gene matches: 9. The CDR3 sequence is 14 residues long. CDR3 sequence reads: CASSLLDRGGEQYF. The CDR3, as DNA: TGTGCCAGCAGTCTCCTCGACAGGGGTGGCGAGCAGTACTTC.

Many counts were recorded for this clonotype. The rearrangement links TRBV18 to TRBJ2-2; the D is unclear. There are 14 residues in the CDR3. V lost 4 bases to trimming and J lost 6 bases, with 12 bases between them. CDR1 and CDR2 from the germline V gene are KGHSH and LQKENI. The DNA of the CDR3 is TGTGCCAGCTCACGAATCCGGGCGGCCGGGGAGCTGTTTTTT. Its translation is CASSRIRAAGELFF.

The CDR3 here is CASSLRGLGTQYF. As DNA, the CDR3 is TGTGCCAGCAGCTTGCGCGGGCTGGGGACCCAGTACTTC. The V gene is TRBV5-4, the J gene TRBJ2-5; tentatively, D is TRBD2 (5 bases). Germline CDR1 SGHNT, CDR2 YYREEE (reference sequence). The CDR3 is 13 residues long. The germline V and J ends were trimmed by 1 base and 7 bases, with 11 bases remaining between them. Supplemented by reference TRBV5-4 and TRBJ2-5, the full variable domain reads ETGVTQSPTHLIKTRGQQVTLRCSSQSGHNTVSWYQQALGQGPQFIFQYYREEENGRGNFPPRFSGLQFPNYSSELNVNALELDDSALYLCASSLRGLGTQYFGPGTRLLVL.

This clonotype was counted many times. The chain carries TRBV5-6 and TRBJ2-1; 10 nucleotides agree with TRBD2. Germline assignment: CDR1 SGHDT and CDR2 YYEEEE. V was pared by 6 bases and J by 4 bases, with 7 bases of the junction left unmatched. The CDR3 spans 15 residues. CDR3 residues: CASNYGTSVYNEQFF. Here the CDR3 DNA reads TGTGCCAGCAACTATGGGACTAGCGTGTACAATGAGCAGTTCTTC.

The gene calls are TRBV7-3 and TRBJ2-7; no reliable D call. The germline CDR1 and CDR2 sequences are SGHTA and FQGTGA. Trimming removed 3 bases at V and 3 bases at J, with 12 bases between. The CDR3 spans 14 residues. CDR3 protein: CASSFLGGNYEQYF. The CDR3 DNA follows: TGTGCCAGCAGCTTCCTCGGCGGAAACTACGAGCAGTACTTC.

The chain links TRBV3-1 to TRBJ1-1; no reliable D call. CDR1 LGHDT and CDR2 YNNKEL come from the germline V gene (reference sequence). This CDR3 contains 11 residues. The V gene lost 6 bases and the J gene lost 0 bases, with 2 bases spanning the gap. The CDR3 protein is CASRLNTEAFF. As DNA, the CDR3 is TGTGCCAGCAGGCTGAACACTGAAGCTTTCTTT. Full variable domain (rest looked up from reference TRBV3-1 and TRBJ1-1): DTAVSQTPKYLVTQMGNDKSIKCEQNLGHDTMYWYKQDSKKFLKIMFSYNNKELIINETVPNRFSPKSPDKAHLNLHINSLELGDSAVYFCASRLNTEAFFGQGTRLTVV.

The V and J genes are TRBV27 and TRBJ1-1; D unresolved. CDR3 length equals 14 residues. The V end was cut by 6 bases, the J end by 1 base, with 12 bases between. CDR1 and CDR2 (germline): MNHEY, SMNVEV (reference sequence). CDR3 amino acids: CASRPGRGNTEAFF. For the CDR3, the DNA is TGTGCCAGCAGGCCGGGCCGCGGGAACACTGAAGCTTTCTTT.

V usage is TRBV21-1 and J usage is TRBJ1-4; the table names TRBD1, a call not compared with the DNA. TRBV21-1 is listed as a pseudogene. CDR3 length equals 15 residues. CDR3 sequence (DNA): TGTGCCAGCAGCGCCTCCGGGACAGGCACAGAAAAACTGTTTTTT. Protein: CASSASGTGTEKLFF.

The rearrangement joins TRBV7-2 to TRBJ2-5; a weak D match, TRBD2 (6 bases). CDR1 and CDR2 from the germline V gene are SGHTA and FQGNSA. The CDR3 is made up of 15 amino acids. V was trimmed by 4 bases and J by 2 bases, leaving 14 bases between them. CDR3 sequence: CASSSRGRWQETQYF. DNA of the CDR3: TGTGCCAGCAGCTCGCGGGGTAGGTGGCAAGAGACCCAGTACTTC.

The genes are TRBV10-3 and TRBJ1-5; TRBD1 might be the D (6 bases). V was pared by 8 bases and J by 6 bases, with 11 bases between. Germline lookup yields CDR1 ENHRY and CDR2 SYGVKD. The CDR3 has 12 amino acids. CDR3 residues: CAIGGLGQPQHF. The DNA for the CDR3 is TGTGCCATCGGGGGGCTCGGTCAGCCCCAGCATTTT.

This clonotype was counted at least ten times. V and J are TRBV20-1 and TRBJ1-1, with TRBD1 identical over 8 bases. The CDR3 covers 14 residues. J lost 4 bases, V lost 4 bases, and 8 bases had no gene match. Germline loops: CDR1 DFQATT, CDR2 SNEGSKA (reference sequence). Written as DNA, the CDR3 is TGCAGTGCTACCACGACAGGGGTTGGCACTGAAGCTTTCTTT. Encoded protein: CSATTTGVGTEAFF.

This rearrangement joins TRBV5-1 to TRBJ1-2; D gene unclear. Germline V gives CDR1 SGHRS, CDR2 YFSETQ. The CDR3 spans 14 residues. Trimming shortened V by 2 bases and J by 2 bases, and 10 bases separated the two germline ends. In nucleotides, the CDR3 is TGCGCCAGCAGCTTTTCCGACGGAAACTATGGCTACACCTTC. Encoded protein: CASSFSDGNYGYTF.

The V gene is TRBV7-8, the J gene TRBJ2-2; D possibly uses TRBD1 or TRBD2 (5 bases each). The germline V gene has CDR1 SGHVS and CDR2 FQNEAQ. The CDR3 consists of 16 residues. Trimming removed 2 bases at V and 4 bases at J, with 14 bases between. The CDR3 nucleotides read TGTGCCAGCAGCTTATCCGGGACCATGGGCACCGGGGAGCTGTTTTTT. As protein: CASSLSGTMGTGELFF. Full variable domain (outside the CDR3, taken from reference TRBV7-8 and TRBJ2-2): GAGVSQSPRYKVAKRGQDVALRCDPISGHVSLFWYQQALGQGPEFLTYFQNEAQLDKSGLPSDRFFAERPEGSVSTLKIQRTQQEDSAVYLCASSLSGTMGTGELFFGEGSRLTVL.